This TCR beta chain was identified during a study of circulating CD8 cells and anti-PD-1 response in melanoma. Across the study: About 50% of the 13 melanoma patients received first-line anti-PD-1 therapy. General study points: Expanded sorted subsets were checked for tumor reactivity using peptides. Subset repertoires were largely private at M1, with under 7.5% shared. Diversity ranked highest in DNEG and lowest in TIGIT subsets.

Four subsets defined by PD-1 and/or TIGIT were sorted from live CD3+CD8+TCRalphabeta+ cells. TCR libraries were prepared from 15 ng of total RNA with the QIAseq Immune Repertoire TCR panel. TCRdb passed the reads through MiXCR, listing each CDR3 protein once. The sample table includes around 60 distinct CDR3 sequences. Note on this clonotype: Its antigen remains unknown.

CDR1 is SQVTM, CDR2 ANQGSEA, per germline. Trimming left V 0 bases short and J 7 bases short, with 21 bases between. The CDR3 runs to 16 residues. Sequenced here: CD8+ T cells from PBMCs, sampled at baseline or after one month of anti-PD-1 therapy (not recorded which). V and J are TRBV29-1 and TRBJ1-2; no clear D gene. The receptor's source is a human donor with melanoma. Here the CDR3 DNA reads TGCAGCGTTGAAGATCAGGAGACGGGCGCTTTGGGTGGCTACACCTTC. Translation: CSVEDQETGALGGYTF.